These T cell receptor beta chains were read from a single sample in a study of shared clonotypes between healthy human individuals. Measured with immunoSEQ multiplex PCR; TCRdb has only the in-frame clones, and not every one. The table includes approximately 640,000 clones, 80% to 95% detected once. The sample comprised memory CD8+ T cells from PBMCs. These receptors were collected from a man younger than 35 in good health. Some clones in this sample may be carry-over from other donors' samples. Each CDR3 is given with its conserved first and last residue. D genes are given only for firm matches. Size is omitted from some rows. Given values are once, few, many or a class for expanded clones.

clone size: -
D gene: -
J gene: TRBJ1-5
V gene: TRBV6-5
CDR3 DNA: TGTGCCAGCAGTTCAGGGCCCCTCCAGGAGCCCCAGCATTTT
CDR3 protein: CASSSGPLQEPQHF

clone size: -
D gene: TRBD1
J gene: TRBJ1-6
V gene: TRBV10-3
CDR3 DNA: TGTGCCATCAGTGAGTCGACAGGGGGCGCGGAGCTGTATAATTCACCCCTCCACTTT
CDR3 protein: CAISESTGGAELYNSPLHF

clone size: -
D gene: -
J gene: TRBJ1-2
V gene: TRBV4-3
CDR3 DNA: TGCGCCAGCAGCCAAGCCCCCGGGGGCAGGCCCGCTGAAGGCTACACCTTC
CDR3 protein: CASSQAPGGRPAEGYTF

clone size: once
D gene: -
J gene: TRBJ2-1
V gene: TRBV10-3
CDR3 DNA: TGTGCCATCAGTGAGTCTGTTCGGGACCAGGGGTTCTTC
CDR3 protein: CAISESVRDQGFF

clone size: -
D gene: TRBD1
J gene: TRBJ1-1
V gene: TRBV7-9
CDR3 DNA: TGTGCCAGCACTTCCGGGACAGTGAACACTGAAGCTTTCTTT
CDR3 protein: CASTSGTVNTEAFF

clone size: -
D gene: -
J gene: TRBJ2-7
V gene: TRBV28
CDR3 DNA: TGTGCCAGCGGCGACAGGAGCCACGAGCAGTACTTC
CDR3 protein: CASGDRSHEQYF

clone size: -
D gene: -
J gene: TRBJ1-6
V gene: TRBV19
CDR3 DNA: TGTGCCAGTACCTTGCGGGGGGCGAATTCACCCCTCCACTTT
CDR3 protein: CASTLRGANSPLHF

clone size: -
D gene: TRBD1
J gene: TRBJ2-5
V gene: TRBV13
CDR3 DNA: TGTGCCAGCAGTCATGACAGGGAAGAGACCCAGTACTTC
CDR3 protein: CASSHDREETQYF

clone size: -
D gene: -
J gene: TRBJ1-4
V gene: TRBV27
CDR3 DNA: TGTGCCAGCAGTTCGGAGGGGCTTGCAACTAATGAAAAACTGTTTTTT
CDR3 protein: CASSSEGLATNEKLFF

clone size: -
D gene: -
J gene: TRBJ2-1
V gene: TRBV28
CDR3 DNA: TGTGCCAGCAACACACCCCGGGACTCCGAGATAGACAATGAGCAGTTCTTC
CDR3 protein: CASNTPRDSEIDNEQFF

clone size: once
D gene: -
J gene: TRBJ2-7
V gene: TRBV7-8
CDR3 DNA: TGTGCCAGCAGCTTAGCTGCACTCCTAGCCTACGAGCAGTACTTC
CDR3 protein: CASSLAALLAYEQYF

clone size: -
D gene: -
J gene: TRBJ1-6
V gene: TRBV9
CDR3 DNA: TGTGCCAGCAGCGTCAAAATAAGGAGCCCCCTCCACTTT
CDR3 protein: CASSVKIRSPLHF

clone size: -
D gene: -
J gene: TRBJ2-2
V gene: TRBV27
CDR3 DNA: TGTGCCAGCAGTTTGGGGGGAGGAGGGCCGAACACCGGGGAGCTGTTTTTT
CDR3 protein: CASSLGGGGPNTGELFF

clone size: -
D gene: TRBD2
J gene: TRBJ2-7
V gene: TRBV4-2
CDR3 DNA: TGTGCCAGCAGCCCACTAGCGGGGGGGACAAGCTACGAGCAGTACTTC
CDR3 protein: CASSPLAGGTSYEQYF

clone size: -
D gene: TRBD2
J gene: TRBJ2-2
V gene: TRBV5-6
CDR3 DNA: TGTGCCAGCAGCTTGGGACTAGCGGGGCTAACCGGGGAGCTGTTTTTT
CDR3 protein: CASSLGLAGLTGELFF

clone size: -
D gene: -
J gene: TRBJ2-2
V gene: TRBV29-1
CDR3 DNA: TGCAGCGTCGCGAGTGGCGGGGAGCTGTTTTTT
CDR3 protein: CSVASGGELFF

clone size: once
D gene: TRBD2
J gene: TRBJ2-7
V gene: TRBV27
CDR3 DNA: TGTGCCAGCAGTCTAGCGGGAGTGGCCTACGAGCAGTACTTC
CDR3 protein: CASSLAGVAYEQYF

clone size: -
D gene: -
J gene: TRBJ2-2
V gene: TRBV9
CDR3 DNA: TGTGCCAGCAGCCTCCCGCCCCCCCTGACAGAGACGAACACCGGGGAGCTGTTTTTT
CDR3 protein: CASSLPPPLTETNTGELFF

clone size: -
D gene: -
J gene: TRBJ2-3
V gene: TRBV7-6
CDR3 DNA: TGTGCCAGCAGCTTAGGGGGAACCTTAACAGATACGCAGTATTTT
CDR3 protein: CASSLGGTLTDTQYF

clone size: -
D gene: -
J gene: TRBJ2-7
V gene: TRBV5-8
CDR3 DNA: TGTGCCAGCAGCTTGCTGGGAGACAGTTACGAGCAGTACTTC
CDR3 protein: CASSLLGDSYEQYF

clone size: -
D gene: TRBD1
J gene: TRBJ2-1
V gene: TRBV19
CDR3 DNA: TGTGCCAGTAGAGGACAGGGAAACAATGAGCAGTTCTTC
CDR3 protein: CASRGQGNNEQFF

clone size: -
D gene: -
J gene: TRBJ1-1
V gene: TRBV11-1
CDR3 DNA: TGTGCCAGCAGCCAAAGCGGCAGGGTGAGAGGAACTGAAGCTTTCTTT
CDR3 protein: CASSQSGRVRGTEAFF

clone size: -
D gene: -
J gene: TRBJ2-1
V gene: TRBV5-8
CDR3 DNA: TGTGCCAGTTTGGCTAGCGTCGTCCATGAGCAGTTCTTC
CDR3 protein: CASLASVVHEQFF

clone size: -
D gene: -
J gene: TRBJ2-7
V gene: TRBV5-1
CDR3 DNA: TGCGCCAGCAGCTTGGACACCCCCTACGAGCAGTACTTC
CDR3 protein: CASSLDTPYEQYF

clone size: -
D gene: TRBD1
J gene: TRBJ2-6
V gene: TRBV7-6
CDR3 DNA: TGTGCCAGCAGCCCGGGACAGTTCTCTGGGGCCAACGTCCTGACTTTC
CDR3 protein: CASSPGQFSGANVLTF

clone size: -
D gene: -
J gene: TRBJ2-7
V gene: TRBV28
CDR3 DNA: TGTGCCAGCAGTTTGGGAGGAGGGTTTCCCTACGAGCAGTACTTC
CDR3 protein: CASSLGGGFPYEQYF

clone size: -
D gene: TRBD1
J gene: TRBJ1-1
V gene: TRBV27
CDR3 DNA: TGTGCCAGCAGGGGGGACAGCATGAACACTGAAGCTTTCTTT
CDR3 protein: CASRGDSMNTEAFF

clone size: once
D gene: -
J gene: TRBJ2-1
V gene: TRBV6-5
CDR3 DNA: TGTGCCAGCAGTTACAACGCCGGACACAATGAGCAGTTCTTC
CDR3 protein: CASSYNAGHNEQFF

clone size: -
D gene: TRBD2
J gene: TRBJ2-2
V gene: TRBV7-6
CDR3 DNA: TGTGCCAGCAGCATCCTAGCGGGAGGCACCGGGGAGCTGTTTTTT
CDR3 protein: CASSILAGGTGELFF

clone size: -
D gene: -
J gene: TRBJ2-3
V gene: TRBV10-1
CDR3 DNA: TGCGCCAGCAGTGCGGGCGTTACTAGCACAGATACGCAGTATTTT
CDR3 protein: CASSAGVTSTDTQYF

clone size: -
D gene: -
J gene: TRBJ2-6
V gene: TRBV6-4
CDR3 DNA: TGTGCCAGCAGCGCCACAGGGTATGGGGCCAACGTCCTGACTTTC
CDR3 protein: CASSATGYGANVLTF

clone size: -
D gene: -
J gene: TRBJ2-7
V gene: TRBV21-1
CDR3 DNA: TGTGCCAGCAGAGAGCGAGGTTCCTACGAGCAGTACTTC
CDR3 protein: CASRERGSYEQYF

clone size: -
D gene: -
J gene: TRBJ1-5
V gene: TRBV7-8
CDR3 DNA: TGTGCCAGCAGCTTAGCCTCAATTATCCAGCCCCAGCATTTT
CDR3 protein: CASSLASIIQPQHF

clone size: -
D gene: TRBD1
J gene: TRBJ1-5
V gene: TRBV19
CDR3 DNA: TGTGCCAGTAGTATCTTAAGTGGGGGGACAGGGGAAAATCAGCCCCAGCATTTT
CDR3 protein: CASSILSGGTGENQPQHF

clone size: -
D gene: TRBD2
J gene: TRBJ2-7
V gene: TRBV7-2
CDR3 DNA: TGTGCCAGCAGCTTAGCAAGGACTAGCGGGAGGATCTTCTACGAGCAGTACTTC
CDR3 protein: CASSLARTSGRIFYEQYF

clone size: -
D gene: -
J gene: TRBJ2-2
V gene: TRBV25-1
CDR3 DNA: TGTGCCAGCGCTGAGCTAACCGGGGAGCTGTTTTTT
CDR3 protein: CASAELTGELFF